These T cell receptor beta chains were read from a single sample in a study of T cells in Graves' hyperthyroidism and ophthalmopathy. TCRdb processed the multiplex PCR reads anew with MiXCR; each CDR3 protein has one entry. The repertoire holds hundreds of thousands of distinct CDR3 sequences, with 35% to 55% as singletons. Input material: peripheral blood or thyroid tissue (not recorded which). These TCRs come from a woman under 30 with Graves' hyperthyroidism. The CDR3 runs from the conserved cysteine through the conserved F or W. Fields, in order: D gene, J gene, clone size, V gene, CDR3 DNA, CDR3 protein. A D gene is named only where the DNA matches it firmly. Expanded clones are given a class, and other clones once, few, many or no size at all.

>.|TRBJ1-5|.|TRBV25-1
TGTGCCACCGGGACCCTTAACAATCAGCCCCAGCATTTT
CATGTLNNQPQHF
>TRBD1|TRBJ1-2|.|TRBV12-3/TRBV12-4
TGTGCCAGCAGTTGGGACAGGGTTAGCTATGGCTACACCTTC
CASSWDRVSYGYTF
>TRBD1|TRBJ1-2|few|TRBV20-1
TGCAGTGCAACCGGGACAGCAAGCTATGGCTACACCTTC
CSATGTASYGYTF
>.|TRBJ1-4|many|TRBV25-1
TGTGCCAGCAGTGAAGATGCAACTAATGAAAAACTGTTTTTT
CASSEDATNEKLFF
>TRBD1|TRBJ1-1|few|TRBV20-1
TGCAGTGCAAGGACAGGGGGCGTTAACACTGAAGCTTTCTTT
CSARTGGVNTEAFF
>.|TRBJ1-6|.|TRBV12-3/TRBV12-4
TGTGCCAGCAGTTTGAGGACCAATTCACCCCTCCACTTT
CASSLRTNSPLHF
>.|TRBJ1-1|.|TRBV10-3
TGTGCCATCAGCGTCCAGGGTGAAGGTGGTGCTACTGAAGCTTTCTTT
CAISVQGEGGATEAFF
>TRBD1|TRBJ2-5|many|TRBV7-9
TGTGCCAGCAGCTTGGGACAGGGAGGGACCCAGTACTTC
CASSLGQGGTQYF
>.|TRBJ1-1|few|TRBV11-3
TGTGCCAGCAGCTTACTGTATGCAGGTATGGCTTTCTTT
CASSLLYAGMAFF
>.|TRBJ1-2|few|TRBV7-9
TGTGCCAGCAGCCCCGGAGCCAGTGGGAACTATGGCTACACCTTC
CASSPGASGNYGYTF
>TRBD1|TRBJ2-7|.|TRBV24-1
TGTGCCACCAGTGGTGGGGACAGTTCCTACGAGCAGTACTTC
CATSGGDSSYEQYF
>.|TRBJ1-2|many|TRBV10-3
TGTGCCACCTGGACCCTCAGGAGCTACACCTTC
CATWTLRSYTF
>.|TRBJ1-4|.|TRBV25-1
TGTGCCAGTAGTATAGATCGGAATGAAAAACTGTTTTTT
CASSIDRNEKLFF
>.|TRBJ1-2|few|TRBV7-3
TGTGCCAGCCGACAACCTAACTATGGCTACACCTTC
CASRQPNYGYTF
>TRBD1|TRBJ1-3|few|TRBV20-1
TGCAGTGCTAGAGAAGCGGACAGGGCTGGAAACACCATATATTTT
CSAREADRAGNTIYF
>.|TRBJ1-2|.|TRBV7-8
TGTGCCAGCAGCTTAGTCACGACAGATAACTATGGCTACACCTTC
CASSLVTTDNYGYTF
>TRBD1|TRBJ2-3|.|TRBV2
TGTGCCGGCAGTTTTGACAGGGGAGGCGGCACAGATACGCAGTATTTT
CAGSFDRGGGTDTQYF
>.|TRBJ1-3|few|TRBV12-3/TRBV12-4
TGTGCCGGACGGCGTGGCGTCGGAGTGAACACCATATATTTT
CAGRRGVGVNTIYF
>.|TRBJ1-6|.|TRBV29-1
TGCAGCGTTGAAGGGGAAGCTAATTCACCCCTCCATTTT
CSVEGEANSPLHF
>.|TRBJ2-7|many|TRBV5-1
TGCGCCAGCAGCTACGACACCAGGGGTACCTACGAGCAGTACTTC
CASSYDTRGTYEQYF
>.|TRBJ1-2|once|TRBV7-3
TGTGCCAGCAGCCGTGCCTGGGGAGAGTACACCTTC
CASSRAWGEYTF
>.|TRBJ1-2|.|TRBV5-2
TGTGCCAGCAGCCAAGATCATTCGACGGTCTATGGCTACACCTTC
CASSQDHSTVYGYTF
>TRBD2|TRBJ2-7|.|TRBV7-9
TGTGCCAGCAGCCCCCCGGGGAAAGCGGGGGCCTGGGAGCAGTACTTC
CASSPPGKAGAWEQYF
>.|TRBJ1-6|few|TRBV7-9
TGTGCCAGCAGCTTGACCGGAGGTTCACCCCTCCACTTT
CASSLTGGSPLHF
>.|TRBJ1-6|few|TRBV14
TGTGCCAGCTCACCACCGTTGGGGGTTGATTCACCCCTCCACTTT
CASSPPLGVDSPLHF
>.|TRBJ1-3|.|TRBV29-1
TGCAGCGTTGTGGCAGGGTTGAACACCATATATTTT
CSVVAGLNTIYF
>.|TRBJ1-1|many|TRBV10-3
TGTGCCATCAGTGAAGGTAGAGACACTGAAGCTTTCTTT
CAISEGRDTEAFF
>.|TRBJ1-5|many|TRBV7-8
TGTGCCAGCAGCTCCTCGACTCCTACAGGGCGCAATCAGCCCCAGCATTTT
CASSSSTPTGRNQPQHF
>.|TRBJ1-5|.|TRBV19
TGTGCCAGTAGATACATTGATAGCAATCAGCCCCAGCATTTT
CASRYIDSNQPQHF
>.|TRBJ1-6|many|TRBV29-1
TGCAGCGTTGGTCAGGAGGGATCACCCCTCCACTTT
CSVGQEGSPLHF
>TRBD1|TRBJ2-2|.|TRBV20-1
TGCAGTGCTAGAGACCCGGGACAGAGGACGAACACCGGGGAGCTGTTTTTT
CSARDPGQRTNTGELFF